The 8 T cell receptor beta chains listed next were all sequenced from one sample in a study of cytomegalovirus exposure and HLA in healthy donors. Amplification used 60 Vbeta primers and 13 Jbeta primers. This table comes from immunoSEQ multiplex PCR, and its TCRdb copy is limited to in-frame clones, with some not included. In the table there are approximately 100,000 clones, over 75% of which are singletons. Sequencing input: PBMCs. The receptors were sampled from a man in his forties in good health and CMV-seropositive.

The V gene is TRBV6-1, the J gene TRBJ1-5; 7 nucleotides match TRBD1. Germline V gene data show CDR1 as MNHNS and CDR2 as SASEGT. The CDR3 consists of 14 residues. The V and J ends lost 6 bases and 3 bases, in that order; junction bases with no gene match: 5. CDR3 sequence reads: CASRAGQINQPQHF. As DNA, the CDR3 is TGTGCCAGCAGGGCGGGACAGATCAATCAGCCCCAGCATTTT.

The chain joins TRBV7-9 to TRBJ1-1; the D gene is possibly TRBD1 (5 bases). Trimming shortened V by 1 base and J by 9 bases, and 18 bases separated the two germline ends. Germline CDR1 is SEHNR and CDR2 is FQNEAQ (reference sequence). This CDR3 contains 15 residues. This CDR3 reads CASSLGVGGPAKAFF. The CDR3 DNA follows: TGTGCCAGCAGCTTAGGGGTGGGGGGACCTGCAAAAGCTTTCTTT.

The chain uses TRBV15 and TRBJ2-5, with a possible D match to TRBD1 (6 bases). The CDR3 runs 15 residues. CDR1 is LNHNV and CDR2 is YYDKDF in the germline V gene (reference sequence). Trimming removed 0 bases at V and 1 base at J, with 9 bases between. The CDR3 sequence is CATSRDLGAQETQYF. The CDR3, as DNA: TGTGCCACCAGCAGAGATTTGGGGGCCCAAGAGACCCAGTACTTC.

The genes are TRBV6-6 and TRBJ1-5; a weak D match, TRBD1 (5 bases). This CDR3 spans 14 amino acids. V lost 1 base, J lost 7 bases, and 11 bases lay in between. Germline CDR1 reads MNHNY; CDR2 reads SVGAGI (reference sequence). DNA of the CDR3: TGTGCCAGCAGTTACTTAGGGGTTGGGCAGCCCCAGCATTTT. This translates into CASSYLGVGQPQHF.

The DNA of the CDR3 is TGTGCCATCAGTGGGCAGGTGGGACTAGCGTCTACCGGGGAGCTGTTTTTT. Its protein product is CAISGQVGLASTGELFF. This chain connects TRBV10-3 to TRBJ2-2, with 10 bases matching TRBD2. The CDR3 is made up of 17 amino acids. From germline, CDR1 is ENHRY and CDR2 SYGVKD. With V trimmed by 4 bases and J by 5 bases, 10 bases remained unmatched.

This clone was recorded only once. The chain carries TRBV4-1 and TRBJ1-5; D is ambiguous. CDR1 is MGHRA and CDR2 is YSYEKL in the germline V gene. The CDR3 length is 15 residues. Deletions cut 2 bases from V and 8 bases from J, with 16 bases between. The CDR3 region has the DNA TGCGCCAGCAGCCAAAGAATGGGCCCCCCGGAGCCCCAGCATTTT. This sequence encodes CASSQRMGPPEPQHF.

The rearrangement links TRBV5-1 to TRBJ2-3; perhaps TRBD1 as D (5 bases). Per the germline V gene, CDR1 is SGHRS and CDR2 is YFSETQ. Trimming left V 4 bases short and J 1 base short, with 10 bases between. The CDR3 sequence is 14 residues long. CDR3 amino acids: CASSRQGGTDTQYF. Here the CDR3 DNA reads TGCGCCAGCAGCCGGCAGGGCGGCACAGATACGCAGTATTTT.

In DNA, the CDR3 is TGTGCCAGCAGTTACTCCAGGGGCCCCGAGCAGTACTTC. This gives the protein CASSYSRGPEQYF. The chain is built from TRBV6-5 and TRBJ2-7; TRBD1 is a possible D gene (6 bases). The V end lost 0 bases, the J end lost 6 bases, and 9 bases lay between the germline ends. Per germline, CDR1 MNHEY and CDR2 SVGAGI. The CDR3 sequence is 13 residues long.